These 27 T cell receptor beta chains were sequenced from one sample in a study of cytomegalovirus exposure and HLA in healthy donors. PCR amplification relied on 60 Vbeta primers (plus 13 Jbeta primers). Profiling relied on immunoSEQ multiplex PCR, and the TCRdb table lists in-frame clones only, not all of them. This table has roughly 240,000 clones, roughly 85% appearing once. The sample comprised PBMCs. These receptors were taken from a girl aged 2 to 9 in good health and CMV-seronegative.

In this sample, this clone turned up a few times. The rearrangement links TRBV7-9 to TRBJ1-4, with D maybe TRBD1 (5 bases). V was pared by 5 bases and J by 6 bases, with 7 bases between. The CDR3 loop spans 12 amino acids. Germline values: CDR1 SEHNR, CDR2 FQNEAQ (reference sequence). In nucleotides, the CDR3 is TGTGCCAGCAGCCGGACATATGAAAAACTGTTTTTT. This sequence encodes CASSRTYEKLFF.

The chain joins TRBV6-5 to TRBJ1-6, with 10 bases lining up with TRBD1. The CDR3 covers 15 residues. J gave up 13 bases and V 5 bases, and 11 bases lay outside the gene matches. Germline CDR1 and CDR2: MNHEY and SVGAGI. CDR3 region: CASSPRDRGSGPLHF. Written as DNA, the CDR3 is TGTGCCAGCAGTCCCCGGGACAGGGGATCTGGTCCCCTCCACTTT.

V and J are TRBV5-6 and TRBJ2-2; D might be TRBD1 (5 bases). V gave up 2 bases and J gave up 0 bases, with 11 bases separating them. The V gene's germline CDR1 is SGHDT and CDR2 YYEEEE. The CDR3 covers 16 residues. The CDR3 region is CASSFTGYANTGELFF. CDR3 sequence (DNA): TGTGCCAGCAGCTTTACAGGTTACGCGAACACCGGGGAGCTGTTTTTT.

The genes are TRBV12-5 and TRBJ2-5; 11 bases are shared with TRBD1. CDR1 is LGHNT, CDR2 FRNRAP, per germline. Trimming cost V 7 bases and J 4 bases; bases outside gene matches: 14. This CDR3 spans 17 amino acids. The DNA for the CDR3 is TGTGCTAGTGCCCATGGGACAGGGGGATGGAAAGGAGAGACCCAGTACTTC. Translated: CASAHGTGGWKGETQYF.

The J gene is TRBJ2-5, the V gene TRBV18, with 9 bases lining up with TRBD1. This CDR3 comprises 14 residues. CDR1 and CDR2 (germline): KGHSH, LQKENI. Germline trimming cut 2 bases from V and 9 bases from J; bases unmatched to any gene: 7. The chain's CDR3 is CASSPRTGEWAQYF. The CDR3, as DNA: TGTGCCAGCTCACCAAGGACAGGGGAATGGGCCCAGTACTTC.

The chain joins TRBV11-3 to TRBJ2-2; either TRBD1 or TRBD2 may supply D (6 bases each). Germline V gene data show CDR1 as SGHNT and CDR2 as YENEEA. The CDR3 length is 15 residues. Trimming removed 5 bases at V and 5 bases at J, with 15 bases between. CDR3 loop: CASSVGGGGTGELFF. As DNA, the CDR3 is TGTGCCAGCAGCGTAGGAGGGGGTGGTACCGGGGAGCTGTTTTTT.

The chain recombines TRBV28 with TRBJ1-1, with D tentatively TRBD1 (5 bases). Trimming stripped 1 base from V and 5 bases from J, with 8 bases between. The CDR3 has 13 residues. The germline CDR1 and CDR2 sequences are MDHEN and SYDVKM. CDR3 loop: CASSLLGPTEAFF. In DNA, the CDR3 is TGTGCCAGCAGTTTATTGGGGCCTACTGAAGCTTTCTTT.

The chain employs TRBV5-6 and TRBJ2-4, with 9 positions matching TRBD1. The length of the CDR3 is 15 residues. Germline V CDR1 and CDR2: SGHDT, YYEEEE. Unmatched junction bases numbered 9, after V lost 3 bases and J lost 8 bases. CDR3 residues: CASSYGTGTGDIQYF. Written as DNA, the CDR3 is TGTGCCAGCAGCTACGGGACAGGGACTGGGGACATTCAGTACTTC.

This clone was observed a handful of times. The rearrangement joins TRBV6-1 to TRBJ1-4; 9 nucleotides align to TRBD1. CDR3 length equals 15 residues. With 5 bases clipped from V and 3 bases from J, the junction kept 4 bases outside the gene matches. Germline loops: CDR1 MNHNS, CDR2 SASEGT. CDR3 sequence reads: CASSTRTGANEKLFF. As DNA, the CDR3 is TGTGCCAGCAGTACACGGACAGGGGCTAATGAAAAACTGTTTTTT.

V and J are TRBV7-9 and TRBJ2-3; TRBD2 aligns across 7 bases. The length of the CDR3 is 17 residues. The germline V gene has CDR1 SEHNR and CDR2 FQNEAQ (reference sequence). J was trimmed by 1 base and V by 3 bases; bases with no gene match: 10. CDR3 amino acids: CASSLSRGAGGTDTQYF. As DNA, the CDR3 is TGTGCCAGCAGCTTGTCCCGGGGCGCGGGGGGCACAGATACGCAGTATTTT.

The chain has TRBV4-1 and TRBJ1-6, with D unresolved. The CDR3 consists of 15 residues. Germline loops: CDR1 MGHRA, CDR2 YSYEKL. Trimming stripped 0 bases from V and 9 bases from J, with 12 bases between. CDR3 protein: CASSQEYPIVSPLHF. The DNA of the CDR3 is TGCGCCAGCAGCCAAGAGTACCCGATAGTTTCACCCCTCCACTTT.

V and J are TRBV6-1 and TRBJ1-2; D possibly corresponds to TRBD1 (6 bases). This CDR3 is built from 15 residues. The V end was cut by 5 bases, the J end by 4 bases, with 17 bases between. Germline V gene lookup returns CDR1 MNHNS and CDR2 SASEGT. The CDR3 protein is CASSPYGRGGYGYTF. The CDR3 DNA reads TGTGCCAGCAGTCCTTACGGCAGGGGCGGCTATGGCTACACCTTC.

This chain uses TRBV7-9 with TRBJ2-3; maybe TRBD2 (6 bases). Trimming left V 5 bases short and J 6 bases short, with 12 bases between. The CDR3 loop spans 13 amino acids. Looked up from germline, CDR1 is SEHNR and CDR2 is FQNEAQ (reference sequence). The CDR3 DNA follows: TGTGCCAGCAGCCGGGGAGGAGTTGATACGCAGTATTTT. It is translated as CASSRGGVDTQYF.

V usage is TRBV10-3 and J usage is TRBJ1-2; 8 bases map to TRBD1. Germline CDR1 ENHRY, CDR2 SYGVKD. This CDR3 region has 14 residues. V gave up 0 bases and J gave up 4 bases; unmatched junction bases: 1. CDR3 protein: CAISESTGGYGYTF. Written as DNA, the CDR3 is TGTGCCATCAGTGAGTCCACAGGGGGCTATGGCTACACCTTC.

This chain's CDR3 is CATSSPRTGVLNSPLHF. CDR3 DNA sequence: TGTGCCACCAGCAGCCCGCGGACAGGGGTCCTAAATTCACCCCTCCACTTT. The chain is built from TRBV15 and TRBJ1-6, with 9 bases that match TRBD1. The CDR3 sequence is 17 residues long. Germline-derived CDR1 and CDR2 are LNHNV and YYDKDF (reference sequence). V lost 3 bases, J lost 7 bases, and 10 bases stayed unmatched.

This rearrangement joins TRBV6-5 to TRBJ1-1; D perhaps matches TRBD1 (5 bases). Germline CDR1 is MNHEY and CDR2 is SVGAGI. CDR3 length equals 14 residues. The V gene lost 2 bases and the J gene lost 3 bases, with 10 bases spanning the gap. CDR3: CASSYVTGHTEAFF. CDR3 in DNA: TGTGCCAGCAGTTACGTCACAGGACACACTGAAGCTTTCTTT.

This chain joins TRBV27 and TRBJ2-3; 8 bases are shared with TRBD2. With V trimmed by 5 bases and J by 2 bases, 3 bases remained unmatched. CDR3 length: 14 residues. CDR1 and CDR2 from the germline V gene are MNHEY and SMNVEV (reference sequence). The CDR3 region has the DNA TGTGCCAGCAGTCTAGCGGGCCACACAGATACGCAGTATTTT. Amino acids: CASSLAGHTDTQYF.

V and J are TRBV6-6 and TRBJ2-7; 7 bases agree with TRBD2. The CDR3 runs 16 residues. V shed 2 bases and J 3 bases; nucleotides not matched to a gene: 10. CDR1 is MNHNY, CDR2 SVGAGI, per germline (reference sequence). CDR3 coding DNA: TGTGCCAGCAGTTACACCCACGGTGGGGGGGGCTACGAGCAGTACTTC. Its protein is CASSYTHGGGGYEQYF.

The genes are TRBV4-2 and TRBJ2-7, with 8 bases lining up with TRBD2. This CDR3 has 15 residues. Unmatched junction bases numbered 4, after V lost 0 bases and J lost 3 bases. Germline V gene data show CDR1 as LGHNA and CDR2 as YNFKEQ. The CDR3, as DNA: TGTGCCAGCAGCCAAGATCGGGCGGGGGGCTACGAGCAGTACTTC. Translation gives CASSQDRAGGYEQYF.

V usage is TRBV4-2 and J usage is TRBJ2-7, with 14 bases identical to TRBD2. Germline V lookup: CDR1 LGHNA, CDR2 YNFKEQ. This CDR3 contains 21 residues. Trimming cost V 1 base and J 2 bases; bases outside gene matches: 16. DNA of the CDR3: TGTGCCAGCAGCCAAGGAAACCGTGGGACTAGCGGGAGTTCAGGACCCTACGAGCAGTACTTC. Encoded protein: CASSQGNRGTSGSSGPYEQYF.

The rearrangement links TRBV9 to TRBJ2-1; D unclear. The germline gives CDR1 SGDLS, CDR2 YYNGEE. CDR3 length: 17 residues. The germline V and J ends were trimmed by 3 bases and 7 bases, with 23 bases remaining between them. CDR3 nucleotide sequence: TGTGCCAGCAGCGCGAGGAAGCCAGTGGTACCCTTTAATGAGCAGTTCTTC. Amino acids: CASSARKPVVPFNEQFF.

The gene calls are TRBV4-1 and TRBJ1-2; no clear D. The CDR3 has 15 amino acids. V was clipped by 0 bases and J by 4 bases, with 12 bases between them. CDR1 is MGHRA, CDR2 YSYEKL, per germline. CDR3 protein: CASSQDEYSPYGYTF. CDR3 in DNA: TGCGCCAGCAGCCAAGATGAGTACTCTCCCTATGGCTACACCTTC.

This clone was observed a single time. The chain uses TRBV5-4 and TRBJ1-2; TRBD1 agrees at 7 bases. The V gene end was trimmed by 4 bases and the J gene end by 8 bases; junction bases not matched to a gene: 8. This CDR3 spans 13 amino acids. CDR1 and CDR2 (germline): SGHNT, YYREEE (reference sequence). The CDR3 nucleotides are TGTGCCAGCAGCACTGGACAGGACGGGGGCTACACCTTC. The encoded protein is CASSTGQDGGYTF.

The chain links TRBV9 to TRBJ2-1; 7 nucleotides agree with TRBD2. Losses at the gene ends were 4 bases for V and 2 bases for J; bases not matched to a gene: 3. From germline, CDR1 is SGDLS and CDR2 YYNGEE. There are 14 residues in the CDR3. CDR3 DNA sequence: TGTGCCAGCAGCACAGGACTAGCCTACAATGAGCAGTTCTTC. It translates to CASSTGLAYNEQFF.

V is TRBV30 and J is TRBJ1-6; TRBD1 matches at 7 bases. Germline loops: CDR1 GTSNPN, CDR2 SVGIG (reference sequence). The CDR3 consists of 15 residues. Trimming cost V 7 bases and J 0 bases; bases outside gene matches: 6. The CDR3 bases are TGTGCCTCGCTACAGGGGATCTCCTATAATTCACCCCTCCACTTT. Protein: CASLQGISYNSPLHF.

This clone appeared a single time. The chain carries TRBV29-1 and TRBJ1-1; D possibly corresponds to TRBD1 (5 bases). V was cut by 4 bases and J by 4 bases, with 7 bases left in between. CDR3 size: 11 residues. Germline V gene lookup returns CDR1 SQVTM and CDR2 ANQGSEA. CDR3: CSVVGGTEAFF. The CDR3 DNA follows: TGCAGCGTTGTCGGGGGCACTGAAGCTTTCTTT.

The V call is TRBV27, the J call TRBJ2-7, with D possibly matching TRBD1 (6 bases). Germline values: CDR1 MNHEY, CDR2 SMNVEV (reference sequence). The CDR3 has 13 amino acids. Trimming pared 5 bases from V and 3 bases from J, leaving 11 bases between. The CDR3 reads CASSPLTGYEQYF. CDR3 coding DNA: TGTGCCAGCAGTCCTCTGACAGGCTACGAGCAGTACTTC.